A single sample gave rise to the 9 T cell receptor beta chains below, sequenced in a study of blood T cell repertoires in COVID-19. Sequencing was performed with immunoSEQ multiplex PCR; in TCRdb, only in-frame clones are kept and a portion is missing. The sample records about 67,000 clones, roughly 85% being singletons. Specimen: peripheral blood. These receptors were obtained from a woman older than 75 with acute or convalescent COVID-19.

In this sample, this clone turned up once. The chain is built from TRBV2 and TRBJ2-3; D is uncertain. Trimming removed 8 bases from V and 8 bases from J, with 11 bases in between. Germline CDR1 is SNHLY and CDR2 is FYNNEI. This CDR3 is built from 11 residues. The DNA for the CDR3 is TGTGCCAGCGAGTTTACGGGTACGCAGTATTTT. It codes for CASEFTGTQYF.

The chain couples TRBV7-3 to TRBJ2-1; D might be TRBD1 (6 bases). The CDR3 runs to 16 residues. Per the germline V gene, CDR1 is SGHTA and CDR2 is FQGTGA. Trimming left V 0 bases short and J 2 bases short, with 11 bases between. CDR3 amino acids: CASSLTGTTTYNEQFF. The DNA of the CDR3 is TGTGCCAGCAGCTTAACCGGGACAACTACCTACAATGAGCAGTTCTTC.

V and J are TRBV19 and TRBJ1-2; D gene unclear. From germline, CDR1 is LNHDA and CDR2 SQIVND (reference sequence). This CDR3 comprises 12 residues. Trimming took off 8 bases at V and 2 bases at J, with 9 bases between the two ends. The CDR3 bases are TGTGCCAGTCGGAGGAGCAACTATGGCTACACCTTC. Translation: CASRRSNYGYTF.

J is TRBJ2-1 and V is TRBV2; 10 nucleotides agree with TRBD2. CDR1 is SNHLY and CDR2 is FYNNEI in the germline V gene. V was pared by 4 bases and J by 6 bases, with 6 bases of the junction left unmatched. CDR3 length equals 15 residues. The CDR3 nucleotides are TGTGCCAGCAGTGTCGGGATAGCGGGAGGCAATGAGCAGTTCTTC. Translation: CASSVGIAGGNEQFF. Supplemented by reference TRBV2 and TRBJ2-1, the full variable domain reads EPEVTQTPSHQVTQMGQEVILRCVPISNHLYFYWYRQILGQKVEFLVSFYNNEISEKSEIFDDQFSVERPDGSNFTLKIRSTKLEDSAMYFCASSVGIAGGNEQFFGPGTRLTVL.

This clone showed up just a few times. The CDR3 here is CASSKLRGGYGYTF. CDR3 coding DNA: TGTGCCAGCAGCAAGCTGAGGGGGGGCTATGGCTACACCTTC. The J gene is TRBJ1-2, the V gene TRBV21-1. TRBV21-1 is recorded as a pseudogene. The CDR3 has 14 amino acids.

The gene calls are TRBV7-9 and TRBJ2-1, with D possibly being TRBD2 (5 bases). Germline CDR1 and CDR2: SEHNR and FQNEAQ (reference sequence). Trimming took off 3 bases at V and 11 bases at J, with 11 bases between the two ends. The CDR3 consists of 12 residues. The CDR3 sequence: CASSFSPGKQFF. The CDR3 DNA reads TGTGCCAGCAGCTTTAGCCCGGGAAAGCAGTTCTTC.

V and J are TRBV9 and TRBJ2-3; 7 bases fit TRBD2. Germline loops: CDR1 SGDLS, CDR2 YYNGEE. Trimming took 3 bases from V and 0 from J; bases not matched to a gene: 10. CDR3 length: 17 amino acids. In DNA form, the CDR3 reads TGTGCCAGCAGCGGCCTAACTGGGGGAGGGAGCACAGATACGCAGTATTTT. Amino acid sequence: CASSGLTGGGSTDTQYF.

The J gene is TRBJ2-1, the V gene TRBV27; 10 bases align to TRBD2. The CDR3 covers 15 residues. Trimming at V came to 5 bases and at J to 7 bases, leaving 8 bases not matched to a gene. Germline V gene sequence: CDR1 MNHEY, CDR2 SMNVEV (reference sequence). The CDR3 nucleotides are TGTGCCAGCAGTATCGTACGGGGACTAGCGAATGAGCAGTTCTTC. It encodes CASSIVRGLANEQFF.

The J gene is TRBJ2-7, the V gene TRBV14, with D possibly TRBD2 on 5 matching bases. The CDR3 has 15 amino acids. Per the germline V gene, CDR1 is SGHDN and CDR2 is FVKESK. The germline V and J ends were trimmed by 4 bases and 4 bases, with 17 bases remaining between them. DNA for the CDR3: TGTGCCAGCAGCCCGCTCGGGGAGCGCCCGTACGAGCAGTACTTC. Translating it yields CASSPLGERPYEQYF.